The T cell receptor (beta chain) under discussion was sequenced for a study of blood T cell repertoires in COVID-19. Study-level background: Researchers got acute and convalescent COVID-19 samples from the United States, Italy and Spain. The cDNA or gDNA used as material had been derived from T cells, B-cell-depleted T cells, or PBMCs.

Seattle-derived patients entered the study during active infection and were followed longitudinally. Here immunoSEQ multiplex PCR was the method, and the copy in TCRdb shows in-frame clones only, minus some. The data hold some 320,000 clones, with roughly 89% observed a single time. This CDR3 is built from 15 residues. V was clipped by 2 bases and J by 7 bases, with 15 bases between them. Germline V gene data show CDR1 as KGHSH and CDR2 as LQKENI. The sequence was collected from a woman in her 30s with COVID-19, enrolled during active disease. The rearrangement uses TRBV18 and TRBJ2-1; D not certain. The specimen sequenced was peripheral blood. This CDR3 reads CASSPTGSRRNEQFF. The CDR3 DNA reads TGTGCCAGCTCACCAACTGGATCGCGGAGAAATGAGCAGTTCTTC.